This T cell receptor beta chain was documented in a study of T-cell reconstitution after alpha-beta-depleted transplantation in children. Preparation of the TCRbeta library used unique molecular identifiers. In TCRdb, the PCR reads were re-called with MiXCR into one record per CDR3 protein. Found here are fewer than 550,000 distinct CDR3 sequences, 11% of them singletons; the top ten hold about 5%. Germline V gene sequence: CDR1 WNHNN, CDR2 SYGVQD (reference sequence). The CDR3 runs 13 residues. Trimming shortened V by 4 bases and J by 7 bases, and 11 bases separated the two germline ends. This clonotype was seen many times.

This clonotype originated in a human donor who donated a stem cell graft to a child with acute myeloid leukemia. The specimen was PBMCs from the stem cell graft donor, collected from the stem cell graft. The chain joins TRBV10-1 to TRBJ2-4; no clear D gene. CDR3 protein: CASSVGVGNIQYF. CDR3 bases: TGCGCCAGCAGTGTTGGGGTGGGGAACATTCAGTACTTC.